This note documents a single T cell receptor (beta chain) sequence. Method: immunoSEQ multiplex PCR; TCRdb's copy keeps in-frame clones and lacks some. The sample includes 1,400,000 or so clones, 97% to 99% of them seen just once. This specimen belongs to a study of shared clonotypes between healthy human individuals. This CDR3 has 13 residues. V was trimmed by 2 bases and J by 3 bases, leaving 8 bases between them. Germline V gene data show CDR1 as GTSNPN and CDR2 as SVGIG (reference sequence). The sequenced sample was naive CD4+ T cells sorted from blood. Stated subset: CD45RA+ positively selected. The chain combines TRBV30 with TRBJ1-5; unclear D gene. This sequence originates from a man aged 25 to 40 in good health. The DNA for the CDR3 is TGTGCCTGGAGTACGGGTTTCAATCAGCCCCAGCATTTT. It translates to CAWSTGFNQPQHF.